The TCR beta chain under discussion was sequenced for a study of response to subunit inactivated influenza vaccine. Study-wide points: There was a suggestion from the authors that each seasonal influenza vaccination recruits few new T cells.

Germline CDR1 and CDR2: DFQATT and SNEGSKA (reference sequence). The CDR3 totals 15 residues. V lost 1 base and J lost 0, with 10 bases in between. MiXCR, applied by TCRdb to the RT-PCR reads, yields one record per CDR3 protein. The sample includes 450,000 to 600,000 distinct CDR3 sequences, about 7.6% seen only once; the top ten take 10% to 15%. In its sample, this clonotype was seen a few times. The antigen is undetermined. The source was PBMCs from blood, collected approximately 25 months after vaccination. This rearrangement joins TRBV20-1 to TRBJ2-1; the D is unclear. The TCR was taken from a man aged 45 to 75 who received an inactivated influenza vaccine. CDR3 nucleotides: TGCAGTGCTAGAGGGCGGAGTGGCTCCTACAATGAGCAGTTCTTC. Translation gives CSARGRSGSYNEQFF.